The T cell receptor (beta chain) under discussion was sequenced for a study of regulatory T cells in long-lasting Graves disease (dated by TCRdb to the early 2020s). The study in broad terms: In the newly diagnosed Graves' disease group, patients had been taking antithyroid drugs for less than 3 months. Peripheral blood TCR sequencing and RNA sequencing compared persistent Graves' disease patients with newly diagnosed Graves' disease patients. The study was registered as a clinical trial and conducted in China. A total of approximately 35 samples were covered by TCR sequencing, comprising some 13 persistent and roughly 20 newly diagnosed Graves' disease patients. Overall study results and their limits: Compared with newly diagnosed patients, persistent Graves' disease patients had lower TCR Shannon entropy and fewer highly expanded clones, which suggests clonal expansion. The study examined only peripheral blood because the primary lesion, thyroid tissue, could not be accessed. Sequencing and analysis were restricted to the TCR beta chain. More public clonotypes were shared among persistent patients (2,741) than among newly diagnosed patients (966). The authors acknowledged the small sample size as a limitation that may reduce accuracy. TRBV28, TRBJ1-2 and TRBJ2-5 were preferentially used in persistent disease, while TRBV20-1 and TRBJ2-1 were favored in newly diagnosed disease.

The CDR1 and CDR2 encoded by the germline V gene are SGHVS and FNYEAQ. The CDR3, cysteine through phenylalanine, is 15 amino acids long. Only the CDR3 DNA is retained, 45 bases long and in frame from the first base. Cut back by 2 bases and 2 bases, the V and J ends lie 10 bases apart. This sample's time point label indicates: newly diagnosed GD, antithyroid drugs for less than 3 months. For both TCR sequencing and RNA sequencing, RNA was extracted from PBMCs using TRIzol. The diagnosis of Graves' disease followed American Thyroid Association guidelines. Patients for the study were recruited at an endocrinology department in Xi'an, China. Each patient gave approximately 8.8 milliliters of peripheral blood, collected in an EDTA anticoagulant tube. Ficoll Paque Plus density gradient separation was used to isolate PBMCs, and no further T cell sorting was performed. An Agilent 2100 Bioanalyzer and agarose gel were used to check RNA quality, while a NanoDrop 2000 measured RNA concentration.

This clonotype was detected many times. The antigen it recognizes is unknown. No quality values exist for individual bases; no much larger clone is one base distant. The library came from multiplex PCR. Sequenced using an Illumina HiSeq 4000. iRepertoire HTBI primers and Arm-PCR amplification of CDR3 regions were used to construct TCR beta libraries. PCR products were gel purified before sequencing. The study's processing was this. A total of around 59 TRBV and some 15 TRBJ segments were identified across samples and were used for gene usage analysis of CDR3 amino acid clonotypes. COPE and FqMerger were used to merge filtered high-quality paired reads into contigs. BLAST was used to align contigs to IMGT TRBV, TRBD and TRBJ reference genes, with CDR3 defined following IMGT. Any clonotype with a frequency above 0.1% was counted as a highly expanded clone. Shannon entropy was used to measure repertoire diversity, and the Gini coefficient was used to measure V-J evenness. Public clonotypes were defined as clonotypes shared by more than one individual. TCRdb handled the public reads itself, with Q25 trimming in fastp and clone calling in MiXCR, and kept productive beta chains. Entries are consolidated by CDR3 protein sequence, retaining the most common genes and DNA. TCRdb's processing, not the authors' own work, is the source of the V and J calls. In all, the sample holds some 340,000 distinct CDR3 sequences, and roughly 10% of those were seen once. About 19% of the sample belongs to the ten largest clones.

This sample also appeared in a second study, on T cells in Graves' hyperthyroidism and ophthalmopathy. That second report states: Stable Graves' hyperthyroidism was defined as no progression to ophthalmopathy during 18 months of follow-up. Hyperthyroidism patients were aged 18 to 65 years and newly diagnosed, with disease duration of less than 2 months. Patients with uncontrolled infections, other autoimmune diseases, pregnancy or lactation were excluded. Diagnoses relied on clinical symptoms, serum thyroxine and TRAb, thyroid ultrasound and orbital computed tomography. A first-round RT-PCR of the TCR CDR3 used the HTBI primer set with the Qiagen OneStep RT-PCR kit. Most expanded thyroid clonotypes (frequency above 0.001) were also detected in blood, suggesting blood repertoires may reflect thyroid immune responses. In cross-validation, a model built on a 13 V-J signature told ophthalmopathy apart from stable hyperthyroidism with less than 90% sensitivity and about 81% specificity, and in testing the same model reached 80%/75%. During validation, the model predicted progression to ophthalmopathy a median of around 7 months ahead of onset, with roughly 65% sensitivity and almost 75% specificity. A discovery cohort of about 95 patients, roughly 43 with Graves' ophthalmopathy and under 60 with stable Graves' hyperthyroidism, was used to find distinguishing TCR V-J signatures. Prospective prediction of ophthalmopathy was tested in an independent validation cohort consisting of under 20 hyperthyroidism patients and more than 15 patients who later progressed to ophthalmopathy. The 100 or so discovery patients were randomly divided into training and test sets at a 7:3 ratio. The study also compared thyroid tissue and blood T-cell repertoires from a handful of Graves' hyperthyroidism patients. Following sampling, methimazole starting at 30 mg daily was given to hyperthyroidism patients, and high-dose intravenous methylprednisolone was given to ophthalmopathy patients. Libraries were constructed in a second round of multiplex PCR, after which size selection and purification were carried out. Sequencing of the libraries was done on an Illumina HiSeq2000 using paired-end 100 bp reads. SOAPnuke was used to process the raw data, with reads discarded if the reads contained adapters or uncalled bases, had a mean Phred below 15, or lacked an exact constant-primer or identifier match. High-quality paired reads were merged with COPE v1.2.5, and unique nucleotide sequences were defined as clonotypes. MiTCR v1.1 was used to align the clonotypes against IMGT TRBV, TRBD and TRBJ reference segments. Analysis was restricted to V-J combinations with a frequency above 0.0001, which covered 98% to 99.2% of repertoires. A TCS score was defined as the ratio between F50 (clonal expansion) and ExV (chaos), using BLOSUM62-based TCRdist between CDR3 peptides within each V-J. Welch's t-statistics and random forest reduced 450 to 600 V-J features to about 13, which were used in a naive Bayes classifier (R e1071). No statistical method was used to fix the sample size in advance, and group allocation was not hidden from the investigators. The paper reports TCR Vbeta CDR3 sequencing of about 140 peripheral blood samples: approximately 41 ophthalmopathy, fewer than 80 hyperthyroidism and around 17 progressor patients.

The chain employs TRBV7-6 and TRBJ2-1, with TRBD2 perhaps the D gene, on 5 matching bases. The TCR was taken from a young woman with Graves disease. Donor details come from another sample of the same person, matched by shared clones. This specimen was peripheral blood mononuclear cells (PBMCs), taken at new diagnosis, from a patient treated with antithyroid drugs. DNA sequence: TGTGCCAGCAGCTTACACGGGGTTCCCTACAATGAGCAGTTCTTC. It is translated as CASSLHGVPYNEQFF.